This T cell receptor (beta chain) stems from a study of beta chain features in type 1 diabetes (dated by TCRdb to the late 2010s). About the study as a whole: Mean age, gender distribution, total cell number and subset yield were not different between patients and healthy donors. The study compared the TCRB repertoires of sorted circulating CD4+ T cell subsets in recently diagnosed type 1 diabetes patients with those in matched healthy donors. Naive and central memory subsets were obtained from all 30 or so donors, but regulatory and stem cell-like memory subsets were isolated from only 8 patients and about 8 healthy donors. Across all samples, some 110,000,000 sorted cells were examined, and cell number per subset correlated strongly with RNA yield. The investigation overall reported the following: Patients with type 1 diabetes made fewer insertions and deleted more nucleotides at VDJ recombination sites, implying thymic rearrangement abnormalities. Naive, central memory and regulatory TCRB repertoires appeared more similar among patients than among healthy donors. Type 1 diabetes patients showed a moderate but significant shortening of TCRB CDR3 length in all four CD4+ subsets. Because cDNA rather than genomic DNA was sequenced, highly expressing activated cells could have been over-represented, although no difference in activation and CD3 levels was found between groups. PCR may preferentially amplify shorter templates, but because patient and control samples were amplified and corrected together, any resulting skew would affect both groups equally. Because small numbers of individuals were included in the HLA sub-analyses, any influence of HLA type on TCRB rearrangement was left unresolved.

This clone was found a few times. Its cognate antigen has yet to be identified. The input lacks base qualities; no much larger clone sits a single base away. All of the isolated RNA was reverse transcribed with the High Capacity cDNA Reverse Transcription Kit, so expressed TCRB transcripts were sequenced. Deep immunoSEQ sequencing was performed on naive, central memory and regulatory T cell samples, with an average of approximately 4 million total reads per sample. After sorted cells were lysed in RLT buffer, RNA was extracted with DNase-treated RNeasy Micro or Mini kits, with the choice depending on cell number. Each cell subset was processed on its own to prevent cross-contamination, while patient and healthy donor samples were processed together. Using the immunoSEQ multiplex PCR, TCRB sequences were amplified from cDNA into 87-bp fragments spanning the CDR3 region. Sequencing of the amplicons was performed on the Illumina HiSeq platform. For the original study's pipeline: Synthetic template baselines were used to correct PCR bias computationally, reads within Hamming distance 2 were collapsed together, and singletons that could not be merged were discarded. Reads were aligned to IMGT to assign V, D and J genes, CDR3 length, and insertions or deletions at six rearrangement sites. Within each subset, clonotype counts were normalized to sorted cell number, and only after that were true diversity and Gini coefficients computed with the tcR R package. Repertoire sharing was quantified using the overlap coefficient calculated on TCRB nucleotide sequences. Out-of-frame TCRB sequences from naive cells were analyzed as a proxy for the pre-selection repertoire. Held by TCRdb, this immuneACCESS table contains in-frame sequences only and omits some clones. Under half of the omission traces to an unresolved V gene where checked; the cause of the rest is unknown. The V and J calls and clone size were taken over from that table, and D and trimming were inferred from the DNA. The sample table contains around 250,000 clones; only one count was recorded for roughly an eighth of them. Approximately 0.015% of the sample comes from the top ten.

A single peripheral blood draw of around 120 mL on average was collected from each donor into heparinised tubes. Naive, central memory, regulatory and stem cell-like memory CD4+ T cells were sorted on a BD FACSAria II using a panel including CD45RO, CCR7, CD25, CD127, CD95 and CD27. All sorted populations exceeded 98% purity. PBMCs were isolated immediately by Lymphoprep density gradient centrifugation and stained directly without culture. To minimize batch effects, samples were stained and sorted in pairs, one healthy donor with one patient per experiment. The source material was naive CD4+ T cells from blood. In the paper's terms, the cell subset or site label means: true naive CD4+ T cells. The clonotype originates from a man aged 25 to 40 with type 1 diabetes.

The CDR3 amino acid sequence is: CASSLGGGVSYNEQFF. At the DNA level, the sequence is TGTGCCAGCAGCTTGGGTGGGGGCGTCTCCTACAATGAGCAGTTCTTC. The rearranged chain carries TRBV5-4 and TRBJ2-1; the D region possibly corresponds to TRBD1 (6 bases align). CDR1 and CDR2, per the germline V gene (reference sequence), are SGHNT and YYREEE. V and J are truncated by 0 bases and 0 bases respectively, leaving an intervening sequence of 10 bases. Taken from cysteine to phenylalanine, the CDR3 has 16 residues. Only CDR3 DNA remains: 48 bases, in frame from the first base. The variable domain in full, with residues beyond the CDR3 obtained from the reference TRBV5-4 and TRBJ2-1 genes, is ETGVTQSPTHLIKTRGQQVTLRCSSQSGHNTVSWYQQALGQGPQFIFQYYREEENGRGNFPPRFSGLQFPNYSSELNVNALELDDSALYLCASSLGGGVSYNEQFFGPGTRLTVL.